The rows below give T cell receptor beta chains drawn from one sample of a study of blood T cell repertoires in COVID-19. Assay: immunoSEQ multiplex PCR; the TCRdb copy retains only in-frame clones and omits some. The table has about 81,000 clones, 86% seen once; the top ten hold roughly 25%. Input material: peripheral blood. The source is a human donor in a cohort sampled during active COVID-19. CDR3s include the opening cysteine and the closing phenylalanine or tryptophan. D genes are given only for firm matches. Not all rows give a size; the values are once, few, many and, for expanded clones, a class.

cdr3_nt	cdr3_aa	d_call	v_call	j_call	clone_size
TGTGCCAGCAGCTTAATTTCTGACTTTGGAGATACGCAGTATTTT	CASSLISDFGDTQYF	.	TRBV7-9	TRBJ2-3	once
TGTGCCAGCAGCCCATCTACGAACACTGAAGCTTTCTTT	CASSPSTNTEAFF	.	TRBV7-2	TRBJ1-1	.
TGTGCCAGCTCACCAGCAGGGTCAGGCGAGACCCAGTACTTC	CASSPAGSGETQYF	.	TRBV18	TRBJ2-5	.
TGTGCTAGTGGTTTGGGGACACAAGATTATGGCTACACCTTC	CASGLGTQDYGYTF	.	TRBV12-5	TRBJ1-2	.
TGTGCCAGCAGCTTAGGGCAGGGAACTAATTCACCCCTCCACTTT	CASSLGQGTNSPLHF	.	TRBV13	TRBJ1-6	once
TGTGCCAGCAGTCACCGGACTAGCCCACCTCCAGATACGCAGTATTTT	CASSHRTSPPPDTQYF	TRBD2	TRBV28	TRBJ2-3	.
TGTGCCAGCAGTGGCGAGGGAGCATCTGGCTACACCTTC	CASSGEGASGYTF	.	TRBV25-1	TRBJ1-2	few
TGTGCCAGCAGCTTTGGGACTAAGGGGGAGACCCAGTACTTC	CASSFGTKGETQYF	TRBD2	TRBV7-8	TRBJ2-5	.
TGTGCCAGCAGCTATGGACAGGGGGCCCAGTACGAGCAGTACTTC	CASSYGQGAQYEQYF	TRBD1	TRBV7-9	TRBJ2-7	.
TGTGCCAGCAGCTTAGCGCGGGAGTATGAGAGCACAGATACGCAGTATTTT	CASSLAREYESTDTQYF	TRBD2	TRBV7-8	TRBJ2-3	.
TGTGCCAGCAGCTTAGCCCGGACTAGCGGGACTAGTAGTGGGGCCAACGTCCTGACTTTC	CASSLARTSGTSSGANVLTF	TRBD2	TRBV7-2	TRBJ2-6	.
TGTGCCAGTAGAGGAACGGACAGCCGAAATCAGCCCCAGCATTTT	CASRGTDSRNQPQHF	.	TRBV19	TRBJ1-5	.
TGTGCCATCAGGGGGGGGACAGGGGACACCGGGGAGCTGTTTTTT	CAIRGGTGDTGELFF	TRBD1	TRBV10-3	TRBJ2-2	.
TGTGCCAGCAGTTATAGCCGGGACATGTCGGGAAACACCATATATTTT	CASSYSRDMSGNTIYF	.	TRBV6-5	TRBJ1-3	.
TGTGCCTTCCGGACAGGGCCCTCCTCTGGGGCCAACGTCCTGACTTTC	CAFRTGPSSGANVLTF	TRBD1	TRBV30	TRBJ2-6	once
TGTGCCAGCAGTTACTCGCTAGTTATGGGTACAGATACGCAGTATTTT	CASSYSLVMGTDTQYF	.	TRBV6-6	TRBJ2-3	.
TGTGCCAGCAGTGATCTAGCGGGAGGGCCTCAAGCTCCGGGGCAGTACTTC	CASSDLAGGPQAPGQYF	TRBD2	TRBV2	TRBJ2-7	once
TGTGCCAGCAGCGTATGGGGGGGAGCTAATGAAAAACTGTTTTTT	CASSVWGGANEKLFF	.	TRBV7-2	TRBJ1-4	.
TGTGCCAGCAGCCAGGGACAGGGAAGGCCCTACTCCTACGAGCAGTACTTC	CASSQGQGRPYSYEQYF	TRBD1	TRBV14	TRBJ2-7	.
TGTGCCAGCAGCAGGGGGTCGGATCAGCCCCAGCATTTT	CASSRGSDQPQHF	TRBD1	TRBV2	TRBJ1-5	.
TGTGCCAGCTCACGGGGGGTCCAAGAGACCCAGTACTTC	CASSRGVQETQYF	.	TRBV18	TRBJ2-5	.
TGTGCCAGCAGTTACCAGGGGCGCGGTTACGAGCAGTACTTC	CASSYQGRGYEQYF	.	TRBV6-2/TRBV6-3	TRBJ2-7	few
TGTGCCAGTAGTATATGGCAGGCCACAGATACGCAGTATTTT	CASSIWQATDTQYF	.	TRBV19	TRBJ2-3	.
TGCGCCAGCAGCTGGCCTCCGGGACAGGGGACAGATACGCAGTATTTT	CASSWPPGQGTDTQYF	TRBD1	TRBV5-1	TRBJ2-3	once
TGTGCCACCGTCGGGTCCGGGAGGCGGGACAATGAGCAGTTCTTC	CATVGSGRRDNEQFF	TRBD2	TRBV7-9	TRBJ2-1	few
TGCGCCAGCAGCTTGGCCGGGTCCGTCAGGGGGCGGGATGAGCAGTTCTTC	CASSLAGSVRGRDEQFF	TRBD1	TRBV5-1	TRBJ2-1	.
TGTGCCAGCAGCTTGACGGTTTGGCGGGCCTACAATGAGCAGTTCTTC	CASSLTVWRAYNEQFF	.	TRBV7-2	TRBJ2-1	.
TGTGCCATCAGTGGCACGGGGGGCTTCGACTACGAGCAGTACTTC	CAISGTGGFDYEQYF	.	TRBV10-3	TRBJ2-7	.
TGTGCCTGGAGTTGGCTAGACTACGAGCAGTACTTC	CAWSWLDYEQYF	.	TRBV30	TRBJ2-7	.
TGTGCCAGCAGTTTATCCCTAGCGGGAAGGAATGAGCAGTTCTTC	CASSLSLAGRNEQFF	TRBD2	TRBV28	TRBJ2-1	.
TGTGCCTGGAGGGGGACCGGGACAGGGGAAGGGCAGTACTTC	CAWRGTGTGEGQYF	TRBD1	TRBV30	TRBJ2-7	.
TGCGCCAGCAGCCAAGATCGGACAGGCCTAGCCAAAAACATTCAGTACTTC	CASSQDRTGLAKNIQYF	TRBD1	TRBV4-3	TRBJ2-4	.
TGCAGCGTTGACGGTTTCGTTAGCACAGATACGCAGTATTTT	CSVDGFVSTDTQYF	.	TRBV29-1	TRBJ2-3	.
TGTGCCAGCAGCTTAAATCAGGGATCGGACACTGAAGCTTTCTTT	CASSLNQGSDTEAFF	.	TRBV7-2	TRBJ1-1	.
TGTGCCAGCAGCCCCCCGCAGGGCGACGAGCAGTACTTC	CASSPPQGDEQYF	.	TRBV7-2	TRBJ2-7	.
TGTGCCAGCAGCCATTACGGGGGAAATGAGCAGTTCTTC	CASSHYGGNEQFF	.	TRBV7-6	TRBJ2-1	.
TGTGCCAGCAGCTTGGTGCAGGGGTCCGGGGAGCTGTTTTTT	CASSLVQGSGELFF	.	TRBV5-6	TRBJ2-2	.
TGTGCCAGCAGTCAGGGACAGAACTATGGCTACACCTTC	CASSQGQNYGYTF	TRBD1	TRBV28	TRBJ1-2	.
TGCGCCAGCAGCAACCAGGGACAGGGGGCCGATGGCTACACCTTC	CASSNQGQGADGYTF	TRBD1	TRBV5-1	TRBJ1-2	.
TGTGCCAGTAGTATAACCAGGGGGTTCCAAGAGACCCAGTACTTC	CASSITRGFQETQYF	TRBD1	TRBV19	TRBJ2-5	.
TGTGCCAGCAGCTTAAACAGCGGAGGGGCCGGGGAGCTGTTTTTT	CASSLNSGGAGELFF	.	TRBV11-3	TRBJ2-2	.
TGTGCCAGCACCACGTCCGGGACAGGGGTCTATGGCTACACCTTC	CASTTSGTGVYGYTF	TRBD1	TRBV28	TRBJ1-2	.
TGTGCCAGCTCACCACTACCGGGCACCGGGGAGCTGTTTTTT	CASSPLPGTGELFF	.	TRBV18	TRBJ2-2	.
TGTGCCAGCAGCGTAGTGCCTAGCGCCACAGATACGCAGTATTTT	CASSVVPSATDTQYF	.	TRBV9	TRBJ2-3	.
TGTGCCAGCAGCTCCTCCTTCTTGAAATACTACACCGGGGAGCTGTTTTTT	CASSSSFLKYYTGELFF	.	TRBV7-2	TRBJ2-2	once
TGCGCCAGCAGCCAAGAAGGGGCCGGGGGATCTATATACAATGAGCAGTTCTTC	CASSQEGAGGSIYNEQFF	.	TRBV4-3	TRBJ2-1	.
TGTGCCAGCAGCCCTCGGGAGAATTCACCCCTCCACTTT	CASSPRENSPLHF	.	TRBV3-1/TRBV3-2	TRBJ1-6	.
TGTGCCAGCAGCCCTCACTCCACGGGGAACACTGAAGCTTTCTTT	CASSPHSTGNTEAFF	.	TRBV9	TRBJ1-1	.
TGTGCCAGCAGTTTCGGCTGGGGGACAGGGCTCCAGCCCCAGCATTTT	CASSFGWGTGLQPQHF	TRBD1	TRBV6-2/TRBV6-3	TRBJ1-5	.
TGTGCCAGCAGTTTAGGGACAGGGGGGTTTGGGCAGTACTTC	CASSLGTGGFGQYF	TRBD1	TRBV27	TRBJ2-7	.
TGTGCCAGCAGTGTTGCAGGGGGCGTACCCGAAAAACTGTTTTTT	CASSVAGGVPEKLFF	TRBD1	TRBV7-8	TRBJ1-4	.